The T cell receptor (beta chain) under discussion was sequenced for a study of T cells after yellow fever vaccination. CDR3 length equals 15 residues. The trim removed 3 bases at V and 5 bases at J, leaving 9 bases unmatched. CDR1 and CDR2 (germline): DFQATT, SNEGSKA (reference sequence). Study-level findings and limits: The appearance of a small share of clonotypes in both CD4 and CD8 compartments was observed. A secondary response was less intense yet reached its peak sooner, at day 5 versus 15. The study noted that FACS-sorted repertoires could contain abundant clonotypes contaminating from the bulk population. After the booster, roughly 96% of CD4 and just over 85% of CD8 primary-response clones were re-detected.

TCRdb re-analysed the 5' RACE reads in MiXCR, keeping a single row per CDR3 protein. The sample holds 620,000 or so distinct CDR3 sequences, around an eighth seen once. In its sample, this clonotype was seen a few times. No antigen is known for it. Here the sequenced sample was PBMCs, taken on the day of the yellow fever booster vaccination. The receptor's source is a man aged 30 to 39 who received the YFV17D yellow fever vaccine. The chain couples TRBV20-1 to TRBJ2-1; 8 positions agree with TRBD2. This chain's CDR3 is CSARPGGRAHNEQFF. In nucleotides, the CDR3 is TGCAGTGCTAGGCCGGGAGGGCGGGCCCACAATGAGCAGTTCTTC.